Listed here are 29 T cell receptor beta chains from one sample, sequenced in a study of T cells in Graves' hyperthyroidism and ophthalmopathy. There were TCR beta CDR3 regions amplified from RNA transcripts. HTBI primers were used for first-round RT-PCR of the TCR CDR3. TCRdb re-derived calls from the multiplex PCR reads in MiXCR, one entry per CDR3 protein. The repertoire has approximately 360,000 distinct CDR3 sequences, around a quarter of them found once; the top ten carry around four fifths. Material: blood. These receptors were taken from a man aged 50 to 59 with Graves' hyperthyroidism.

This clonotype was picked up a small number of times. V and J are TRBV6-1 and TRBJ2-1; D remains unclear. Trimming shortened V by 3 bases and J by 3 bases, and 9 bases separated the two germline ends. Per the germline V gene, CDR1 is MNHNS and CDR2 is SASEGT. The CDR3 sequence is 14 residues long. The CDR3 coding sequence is TGTGCCAGCAGTGATACACTGGACTACAATGAGCAGTTCTTC. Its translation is CASSDTLDYNEQFF.

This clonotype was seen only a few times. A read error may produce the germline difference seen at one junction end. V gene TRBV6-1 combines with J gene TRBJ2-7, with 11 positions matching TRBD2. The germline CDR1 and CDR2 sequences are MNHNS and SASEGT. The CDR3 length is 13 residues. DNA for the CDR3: TGTGCCAGCAATGAAGCTAGCGGGAGGGAGCAGTACTTC. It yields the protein CASNEASGREQYF.

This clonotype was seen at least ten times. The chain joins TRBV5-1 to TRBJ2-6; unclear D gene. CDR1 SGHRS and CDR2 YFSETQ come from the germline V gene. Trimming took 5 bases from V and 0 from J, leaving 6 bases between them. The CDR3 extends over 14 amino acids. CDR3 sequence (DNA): TGCGCCAGCAGAGCCCCCTCTGGGGCCAACGTCCTGACTTTC. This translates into CASRAPSGANVLTF.

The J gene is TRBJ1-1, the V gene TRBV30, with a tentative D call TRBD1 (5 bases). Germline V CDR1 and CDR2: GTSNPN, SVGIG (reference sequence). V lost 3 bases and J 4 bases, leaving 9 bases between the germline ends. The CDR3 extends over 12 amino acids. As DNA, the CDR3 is TGTGCCTGGAGGAGGCAGGGCACTGAAGCTTTCTTT. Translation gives CAWRRQGTEAFF. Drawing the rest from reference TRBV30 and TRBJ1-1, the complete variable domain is SQTIHQWPATLVQPVGSPLSLECTVEGTSNPNLYWYRQAAGRGLQLLFYSVGIGQISSEVPQNLSASRPQDRQFILSSKKLLLSDSGFYLCAWRRQGTEAFFGQGTRLTVV.

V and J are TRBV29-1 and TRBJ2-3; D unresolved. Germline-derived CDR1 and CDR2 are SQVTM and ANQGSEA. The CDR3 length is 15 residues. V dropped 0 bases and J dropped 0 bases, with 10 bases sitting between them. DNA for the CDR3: TGCAGCGTTGAAGATACTGTGGGTAGCACAGATACGCAGTATTTT. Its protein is CSVEDTVGSTDTQYF.

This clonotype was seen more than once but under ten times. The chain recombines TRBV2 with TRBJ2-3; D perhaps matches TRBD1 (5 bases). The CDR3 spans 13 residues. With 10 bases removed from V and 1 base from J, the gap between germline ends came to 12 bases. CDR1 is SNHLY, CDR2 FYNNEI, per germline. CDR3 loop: CATAGFGTDTQYF. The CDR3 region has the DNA TGTGCCACCGCAGGGTTTGGCACAGATACGCAGTATTTT.

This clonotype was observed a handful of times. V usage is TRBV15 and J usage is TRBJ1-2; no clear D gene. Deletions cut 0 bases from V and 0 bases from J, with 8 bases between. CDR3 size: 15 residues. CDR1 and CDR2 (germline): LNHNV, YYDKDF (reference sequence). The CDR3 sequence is CATSRDGSSNYGYTF. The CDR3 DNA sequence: TGTGCCACCAGCAGAGACGGCAGTTCTAACTATGGCTACACCTTC.

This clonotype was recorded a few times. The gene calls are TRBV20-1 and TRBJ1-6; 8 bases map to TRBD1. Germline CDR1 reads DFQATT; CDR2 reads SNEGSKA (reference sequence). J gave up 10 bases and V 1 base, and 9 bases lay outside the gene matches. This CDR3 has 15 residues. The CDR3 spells CSARGPGGAGSPLHF. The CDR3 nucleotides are TGCAGTGCTAGAGGTCCAGGGGGCGCAGGGTCACCCCTCCACTTT.

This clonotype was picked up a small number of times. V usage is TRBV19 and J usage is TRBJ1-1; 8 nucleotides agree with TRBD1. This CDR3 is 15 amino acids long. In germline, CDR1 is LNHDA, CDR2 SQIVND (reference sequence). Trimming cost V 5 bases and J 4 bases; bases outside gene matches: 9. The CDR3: CASSADRRGPTEAFF. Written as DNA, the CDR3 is TGTGCCAGTAGTGCCGACCGCAGGGGGCCCACTGAAGCTTTCTTT.

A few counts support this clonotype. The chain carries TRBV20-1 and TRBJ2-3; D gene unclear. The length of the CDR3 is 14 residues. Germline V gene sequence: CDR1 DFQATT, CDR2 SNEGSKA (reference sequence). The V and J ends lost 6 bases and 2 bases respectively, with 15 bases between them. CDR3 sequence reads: CSAESGAFTDTQYF. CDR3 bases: TGCAGTGCCGAAAGTGGCGCCTTCACAGATACGCAGTATTTT.

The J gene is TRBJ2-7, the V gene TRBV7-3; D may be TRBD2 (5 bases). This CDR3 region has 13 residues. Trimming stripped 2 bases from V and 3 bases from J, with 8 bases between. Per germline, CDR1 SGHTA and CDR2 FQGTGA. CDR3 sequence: CASSLSGYYEQYF. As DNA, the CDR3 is TGTGCCAGCAGCTTATCGGGGTACTACGAGCAGTACTTC.

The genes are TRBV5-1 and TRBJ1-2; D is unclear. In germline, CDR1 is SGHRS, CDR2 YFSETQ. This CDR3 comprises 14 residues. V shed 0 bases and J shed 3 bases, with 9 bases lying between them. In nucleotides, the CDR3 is TGCGCCAGCAGCTTGGGGGTAATGGACTATGGCTACACCTTC. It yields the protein CASSLGVMDYGYTF. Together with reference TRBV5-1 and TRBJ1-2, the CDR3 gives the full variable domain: KAGVTQTPRYLIKTRGQQVTLSCSPISGHRSVSWYQQTPGQGLQFLFEYFSETQRNKGNFPGRFSGRQFSNSRSEMNVSTLELGDSALYLCASSLGVMDYGYTFGSGTRLTVV.

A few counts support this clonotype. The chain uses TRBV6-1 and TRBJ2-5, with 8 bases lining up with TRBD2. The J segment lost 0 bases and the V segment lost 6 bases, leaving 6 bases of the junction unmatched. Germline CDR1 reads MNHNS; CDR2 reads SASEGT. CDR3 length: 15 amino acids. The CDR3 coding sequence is TGTGCCAGCAGGACAGCGGGAGTGCACCAAGAGACCCAGTACTTC. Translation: CASRTAGVHQETQYF.

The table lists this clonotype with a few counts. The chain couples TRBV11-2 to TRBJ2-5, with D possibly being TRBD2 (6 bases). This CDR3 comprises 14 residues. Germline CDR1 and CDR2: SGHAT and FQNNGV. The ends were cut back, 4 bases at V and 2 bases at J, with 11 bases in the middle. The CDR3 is CASSSSSEQETQYF. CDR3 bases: TGTGCCAGCAGCTCTTCTAGCGAACAAGAGACCCAGTACTTC.

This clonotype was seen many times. CDR3 in DNA: TGTGCCAGCAGCCCCCGAGCCGTTACCTACAATGAGCAGTTCTTC. It is translated as CASSPRAVTYNEQFF. This sequence joins TRBV11-3 and TRBJ2-1; D gene ambiguous. Trimming cost V 5 bases and J 2 bases, with 13 bases left between them. There are 15 residues in the CDR3. Germline V gene lookup returns CDR1 SGHNT and CDR2 YENEEA.

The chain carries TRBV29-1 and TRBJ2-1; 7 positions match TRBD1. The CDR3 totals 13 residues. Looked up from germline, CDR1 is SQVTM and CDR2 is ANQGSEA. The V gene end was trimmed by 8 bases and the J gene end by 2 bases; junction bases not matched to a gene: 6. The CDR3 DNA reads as TGCAGCATTGGACAGGAAGCCTACAATGAGCAGTTCTTC. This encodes CSIGQEAYNEQFF.

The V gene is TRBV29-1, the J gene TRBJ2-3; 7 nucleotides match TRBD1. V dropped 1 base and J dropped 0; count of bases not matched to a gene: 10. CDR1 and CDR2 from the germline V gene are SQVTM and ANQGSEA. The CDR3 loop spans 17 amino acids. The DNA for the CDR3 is TGCAGCGTTGAAGGAGTACCCGGGACAGCCAGCACAGATACGCAGTATTTT. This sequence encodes CSVEGVPGTASTDTQYF.

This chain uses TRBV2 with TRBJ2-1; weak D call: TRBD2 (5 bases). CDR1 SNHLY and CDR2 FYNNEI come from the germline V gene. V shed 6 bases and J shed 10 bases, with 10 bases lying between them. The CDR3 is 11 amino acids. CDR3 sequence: CASSYRGEQFF. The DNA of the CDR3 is TGTGCCAGCAGCTACCGCGGGGAGCAGTTCTTC.

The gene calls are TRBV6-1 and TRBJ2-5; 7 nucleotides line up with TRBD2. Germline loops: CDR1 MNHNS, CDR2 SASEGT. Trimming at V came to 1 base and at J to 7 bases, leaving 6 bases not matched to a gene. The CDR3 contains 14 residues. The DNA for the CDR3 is TGTGCCAGCAGTGAAGTGGGGGGGTCGGGGACCCAGTACTTC. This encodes CASSEVGGSGTQYF.

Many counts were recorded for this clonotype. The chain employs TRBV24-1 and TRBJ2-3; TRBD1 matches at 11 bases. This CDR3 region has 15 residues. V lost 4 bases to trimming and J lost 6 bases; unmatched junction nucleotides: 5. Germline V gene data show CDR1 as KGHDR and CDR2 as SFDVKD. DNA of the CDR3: TGTGCCACCAGTGAACGGGACAGGGGGAGGGATACGCAGTATTTT. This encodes CATSERDRGRDTQYF.

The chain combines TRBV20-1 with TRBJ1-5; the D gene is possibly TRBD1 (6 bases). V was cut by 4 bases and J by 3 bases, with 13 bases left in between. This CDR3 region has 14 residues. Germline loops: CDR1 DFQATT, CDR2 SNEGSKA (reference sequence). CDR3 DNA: TGCAGTGCTACGAAGGACAGTTACAATCAGCCCCAGCATTTT. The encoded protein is CSATKDSYNQPQHF.

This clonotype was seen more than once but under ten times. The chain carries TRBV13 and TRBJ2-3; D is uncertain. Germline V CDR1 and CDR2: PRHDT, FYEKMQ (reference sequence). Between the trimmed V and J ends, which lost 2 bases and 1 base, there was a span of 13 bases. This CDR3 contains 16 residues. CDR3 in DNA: TGTGCCAGCAGCTTATTCTCTGGCACCGGCACAGATACGCAGTATTTT. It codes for CASSLFSGTGTDTQYF.

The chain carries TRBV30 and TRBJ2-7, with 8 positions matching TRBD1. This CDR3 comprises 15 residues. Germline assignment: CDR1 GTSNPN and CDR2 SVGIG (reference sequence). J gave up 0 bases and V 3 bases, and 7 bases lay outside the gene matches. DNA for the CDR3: TGTGCCTGGAGCGGAACCGGGACAGGCTCCTACGAGCAGTACTTC. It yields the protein CAWSGTGTGSYEQYF.

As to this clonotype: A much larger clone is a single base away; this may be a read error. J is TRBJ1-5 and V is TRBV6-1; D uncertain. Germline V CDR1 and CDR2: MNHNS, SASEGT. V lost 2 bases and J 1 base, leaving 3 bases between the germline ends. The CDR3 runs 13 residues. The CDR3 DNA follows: TGTGCCAGCAGTGAACACAGCAATCAGCCCCAGCATTTT. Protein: CASSEHSNQPQHF.

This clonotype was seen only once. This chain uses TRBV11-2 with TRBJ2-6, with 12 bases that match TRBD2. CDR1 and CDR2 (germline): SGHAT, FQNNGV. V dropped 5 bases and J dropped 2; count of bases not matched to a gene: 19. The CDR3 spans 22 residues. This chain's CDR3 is CASSIAIVSGLAGGAGANVLTF. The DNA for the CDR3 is TGTGCCAGCAGCATAGCGATTGTGTCGGGGCTAGCGGGAGGGGCTGGGGCCAACGTCCTGACTTTC.

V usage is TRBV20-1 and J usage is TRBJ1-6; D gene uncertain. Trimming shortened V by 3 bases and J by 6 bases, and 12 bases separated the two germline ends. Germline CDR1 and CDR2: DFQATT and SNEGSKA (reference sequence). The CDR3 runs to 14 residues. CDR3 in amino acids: CSARGRTTNSPLHF. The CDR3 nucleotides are TGCAGTGCTAGGGGCAGGACCACTAATTCACCCCTCCACTTT.

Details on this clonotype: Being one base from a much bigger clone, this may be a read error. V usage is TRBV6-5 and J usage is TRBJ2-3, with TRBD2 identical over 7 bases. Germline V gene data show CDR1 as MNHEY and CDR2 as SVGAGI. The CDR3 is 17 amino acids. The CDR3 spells CVSSYSWGGTSTDTQYF. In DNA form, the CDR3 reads TGTGTCAGCAGTTACTCATGGGGAGGGACTAGCACAGATACGCAGTATTTT.

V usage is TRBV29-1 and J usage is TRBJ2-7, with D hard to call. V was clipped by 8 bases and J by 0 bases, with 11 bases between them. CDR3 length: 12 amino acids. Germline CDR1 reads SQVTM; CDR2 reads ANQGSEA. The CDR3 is CSILTDSYEQYF. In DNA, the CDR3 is TGCAGCATACTGACGGACTCCTACGAGCAGTACTTC.

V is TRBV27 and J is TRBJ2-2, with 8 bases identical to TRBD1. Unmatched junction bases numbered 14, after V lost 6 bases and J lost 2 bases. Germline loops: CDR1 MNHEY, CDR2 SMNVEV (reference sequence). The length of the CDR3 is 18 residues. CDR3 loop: CASSRPQTGVINTGELFF. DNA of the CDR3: TGTGCCAGCAGCCGACCTCAGACAGGGGTCATCAACACCGGGGAGCTGTTTTTT.